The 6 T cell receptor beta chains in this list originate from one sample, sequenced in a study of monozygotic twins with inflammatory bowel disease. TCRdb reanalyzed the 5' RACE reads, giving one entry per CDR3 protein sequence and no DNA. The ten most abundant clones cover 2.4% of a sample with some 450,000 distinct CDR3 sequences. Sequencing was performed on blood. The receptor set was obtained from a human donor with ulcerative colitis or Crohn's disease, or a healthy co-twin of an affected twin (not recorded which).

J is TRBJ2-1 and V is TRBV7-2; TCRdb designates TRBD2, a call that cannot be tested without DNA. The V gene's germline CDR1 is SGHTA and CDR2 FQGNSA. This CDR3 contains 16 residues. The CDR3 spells CASSHTSDPSYNEQFF.

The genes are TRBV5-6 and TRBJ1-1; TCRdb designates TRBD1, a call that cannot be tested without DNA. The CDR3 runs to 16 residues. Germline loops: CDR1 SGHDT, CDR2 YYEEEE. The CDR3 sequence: CASSLPRQGAGTEAFF.

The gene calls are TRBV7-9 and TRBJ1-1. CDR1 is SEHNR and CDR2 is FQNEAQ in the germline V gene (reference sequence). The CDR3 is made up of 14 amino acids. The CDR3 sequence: CASSFWTATGEAFF.

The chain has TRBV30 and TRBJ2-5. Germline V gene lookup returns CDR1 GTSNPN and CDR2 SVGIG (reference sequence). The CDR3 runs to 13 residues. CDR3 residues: CAWRNWVRETQYF.

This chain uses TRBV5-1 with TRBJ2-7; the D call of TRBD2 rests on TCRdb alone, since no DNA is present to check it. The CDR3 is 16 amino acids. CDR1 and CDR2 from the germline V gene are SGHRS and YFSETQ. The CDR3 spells CASSLRKRNDYYEQYF.

The CDR3 spells CSARDATSGGANTGELFF. The genes are TRBV20-1 and TRBJ2-2; TCRdb returns TRBD2, unconfirmable since there is no DNA. CDR1 DFQATT and CDR2 SNEGSKA come from the germline V gene (reference sequence). The CDR3 spans 18 residues.